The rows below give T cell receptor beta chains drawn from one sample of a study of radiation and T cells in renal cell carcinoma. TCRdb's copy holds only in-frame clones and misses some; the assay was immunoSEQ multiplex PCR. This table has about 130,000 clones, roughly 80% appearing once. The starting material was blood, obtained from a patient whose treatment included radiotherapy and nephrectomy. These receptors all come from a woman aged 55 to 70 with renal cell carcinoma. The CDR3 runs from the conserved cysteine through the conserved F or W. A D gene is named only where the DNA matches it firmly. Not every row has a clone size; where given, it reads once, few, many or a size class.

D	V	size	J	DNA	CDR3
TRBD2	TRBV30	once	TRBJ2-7	TGTGCCTGCCTGGGACTAGCTCGTGGCGAGCAGTACTTC	CACLGLARGEQYF
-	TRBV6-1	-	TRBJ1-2	TGTGCCAGCAGTTTTCGACCTCCCCTGTCCTCCGGCTACACCTTC	CASSFRPPLSSGYTF
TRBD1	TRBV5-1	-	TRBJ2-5	TGCGCCAGCAGCTCCAGGGGGTGGTACGCGGAGACCCAGTACTTC	CASSSRGWYAETQYF
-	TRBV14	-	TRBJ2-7	TGTGCCAGCAGCCAAGGGAATTACGAGCAGTACTTC	CASSQGNYEQYF
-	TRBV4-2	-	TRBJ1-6	TGTGCCAGCAGCCAAGGTCTGGGACGGGAACAACCCCTCCACTTT	CASSQGLGREQPLHF
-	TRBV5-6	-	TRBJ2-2	TGTGCCAGCAGCTGGGGGTTCGGGGAGCTGTTTTTT	CASSWGFGELFF
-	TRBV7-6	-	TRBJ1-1	TGTGCCAGCAGCTTAAATCTTGGGGGCGGAGACACTGAAGCTTTCTTT	CASSLNLGGGDTEAFF
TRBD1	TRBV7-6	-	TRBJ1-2	TGTGCCAGCAGCTCCAGAAGGGACAGGGACGAACAATCTGCTGGCTACACCTTC	CASSSRRDRDEQSAGYTF
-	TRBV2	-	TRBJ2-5	TGTGCCAGCGCGAGGACTTTACAAGAGACCCAGTACTTC	CASARTLQETQYF
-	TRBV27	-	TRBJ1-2	TGTGCCAGCAGTCGCAGGGCGGGGTATGGCTACACCTTC	CASSRRAGYGYTF
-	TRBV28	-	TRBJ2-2	TGTGCCAGCAGTCAAAACACCGGGGAGCTGTTTTTT	CASSQNTGELFF
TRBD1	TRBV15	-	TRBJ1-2	TGTGCCACCAGCACGGAATCTGGACAGGGCTATGGCTACACCTTC	CATSTESGQGYGYTF
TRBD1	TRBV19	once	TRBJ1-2	TGTGCCAGTAGTATATCGGGACAGGGGGCAACTTTGAGCTATGGCTACACCTTC	CASSISGQGATLSYGYTF
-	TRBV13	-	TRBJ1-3	TGTGCCAGCAGCTTTGAGCCCGACTCTGGAAACACCATATATTTT	CASSFEPDSGNTIYF
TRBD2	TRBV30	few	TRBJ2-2	TGTGCCTGGAGTGTACTAGCGGGAGCTCTCACCGGGGAGCTGTTTTTT	CAWSVLAGALTGELFF
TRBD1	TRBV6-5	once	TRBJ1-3	TGTGCCAGCACCAGGGGGAGTGCCGGAAACACCATATATTTT	CASTRGSAGNTIYF
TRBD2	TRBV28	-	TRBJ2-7	TGTGCCAGTAGTTTCCCTTCGGGAGGGCCTAGAAACGAGCAGTACTTC	CASSFPSGGPRNEQYF
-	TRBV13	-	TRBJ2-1	TGTGCCAGCAGCTTGAGGACAGTCTACAATGAGCAGTTCTTC	CASSLRTVYNEQFF